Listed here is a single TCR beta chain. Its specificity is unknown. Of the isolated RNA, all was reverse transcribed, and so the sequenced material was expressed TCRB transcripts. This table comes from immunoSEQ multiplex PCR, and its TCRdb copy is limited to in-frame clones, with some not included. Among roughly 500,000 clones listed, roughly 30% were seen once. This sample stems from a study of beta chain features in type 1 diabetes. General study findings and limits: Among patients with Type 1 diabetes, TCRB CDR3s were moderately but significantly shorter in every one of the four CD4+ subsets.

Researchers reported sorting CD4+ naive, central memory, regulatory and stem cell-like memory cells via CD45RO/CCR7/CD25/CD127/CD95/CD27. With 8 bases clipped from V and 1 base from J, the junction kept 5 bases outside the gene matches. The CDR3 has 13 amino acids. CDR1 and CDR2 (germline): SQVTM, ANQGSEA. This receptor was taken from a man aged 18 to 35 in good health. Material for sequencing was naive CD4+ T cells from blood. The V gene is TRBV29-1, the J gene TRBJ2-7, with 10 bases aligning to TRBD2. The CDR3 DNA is TGCAGCCCACTAGCGGGACCGTCCTACGAGCAGTACTTC. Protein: CSPLAGPSYEQYF.